This TCR beta chain was recorded in a study of blood T cell repertoires in COVID-19. Study-wide background: PBMCs, B-cell-depleted T cells, or T cells were the source of the cDNA or gDNA that made up the material.

How the authors handled the data: Nucleated cell counts were estimated from reference gene primer amplification. The method was immunoSEQ multiplex PCR; TCRdb's version includes in-frame clones alone and lacks a portion of them. The V and J calls and clone size are taken from that table; D and trimming were inferred from the DNA. The table includes about 130,000 clones, approximately 81% detected once. This clone was seen a few times. This CDR3 spans 17 amino acids. Germline CDR1 is MDHEN and CDR2 is SYDVKM. The ends were cut back, 2 bases at V and 0 bases at J, with 13 bases in the middle. The TCR originated in a woman between 45 and 65 years old with acute or convalescent COVID-19. The material sequenced was peripheral blood. J is TRBJ2-2 and V is TRBV28, with a possible D match to TRBD2 (7 bases). The chain's CDR3 is CASSLGGLAANTGELFF. CDR3 bases: TGTGCCAGCAGTTTAGGGGGCCTAGCGGCGAACACCGGGGAGCTGTTTTTT.